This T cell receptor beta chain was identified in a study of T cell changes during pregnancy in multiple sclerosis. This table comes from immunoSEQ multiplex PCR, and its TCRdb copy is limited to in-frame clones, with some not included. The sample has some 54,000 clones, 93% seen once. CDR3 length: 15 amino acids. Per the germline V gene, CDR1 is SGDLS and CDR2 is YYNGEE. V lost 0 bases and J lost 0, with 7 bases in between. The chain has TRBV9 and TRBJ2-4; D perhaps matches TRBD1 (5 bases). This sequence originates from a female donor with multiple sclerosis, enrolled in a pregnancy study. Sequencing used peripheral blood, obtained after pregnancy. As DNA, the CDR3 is TGTGCCAGCAGCGTAGGGGGCCTAGCCAAAAACATTCAGTACTTC. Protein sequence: CASSVGGLAKNIQYF.